This TCR beta chain was profiled in a study of T cells in localized non-small cell lung cancer. Broader study findings: Sequencing, confined to only one tumor region, leaves heterogeneity possible.

On this clone: Its antigen remains unknown.

The germline CDR1 and CDR2 sequences are SQVTM and ANQGSEA. The V segment lost 7 bases and the J segment 4 bases; nucleotides outside the gene matches: 1. The CDR3 loop spans 12 amino acids. Generated by immunoSEQ multiplex PCR, the TCRdb table keeps only in-frame clones and is missing some. The sample contains over 3,500 clones, 30% to 35% of which appear only once. The sequence derives from a male donor older than 55 with stage III lung adenocarcinoma. The chain carries TRBV29-1 and TRBJ2-1, with 10 bases identical to TRBD1. Specimen: normal lung tissue next to the tumor, collected before any cancer treatment. The CDR3 reads CSGTGGYNEQFF. The CDR3 nucleotides read TGCAGCGGGACAGGGGGGTACAATGAGCAGTTCTTC.